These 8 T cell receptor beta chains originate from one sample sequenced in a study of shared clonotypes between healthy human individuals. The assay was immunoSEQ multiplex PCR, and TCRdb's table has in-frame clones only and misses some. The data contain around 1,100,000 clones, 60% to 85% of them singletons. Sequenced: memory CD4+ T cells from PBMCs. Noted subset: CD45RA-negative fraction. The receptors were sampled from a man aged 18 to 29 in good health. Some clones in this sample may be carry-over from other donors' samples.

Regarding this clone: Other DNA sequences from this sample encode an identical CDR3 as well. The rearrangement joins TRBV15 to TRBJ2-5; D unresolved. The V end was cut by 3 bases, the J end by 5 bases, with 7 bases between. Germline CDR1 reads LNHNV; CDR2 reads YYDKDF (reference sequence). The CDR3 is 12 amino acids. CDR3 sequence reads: CATSRAQETQYF. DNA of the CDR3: TGTGCCACCAGCAGGGCCCAGGAGACCCAGTACTTC.

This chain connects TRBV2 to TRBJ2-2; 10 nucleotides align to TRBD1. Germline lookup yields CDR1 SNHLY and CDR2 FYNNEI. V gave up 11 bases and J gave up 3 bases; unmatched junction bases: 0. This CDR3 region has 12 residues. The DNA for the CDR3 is TGTGCCGGGACAGGGGACACCGGGGAGCTGTTTTTT. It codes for CAGTGDTGELFF.

CDR3 in amino acids: CASSVLLSEGQPQHF. CDR3 sequence (DNA): TGTGCCAGCAGTGTATTACTCTCCGAGGGTCAGCCCCAGCATTTT. The V gene is TRBV2, the J gene TRBJ1-5; no definite D call. This CDR3 contains 15 residues. The V gene's germline CDR1 is SNHLY and CDR2 FYNNEI. Trimming shortened V by 4 bases and J by 6 bases, and 16 bases separated the two germline ends.

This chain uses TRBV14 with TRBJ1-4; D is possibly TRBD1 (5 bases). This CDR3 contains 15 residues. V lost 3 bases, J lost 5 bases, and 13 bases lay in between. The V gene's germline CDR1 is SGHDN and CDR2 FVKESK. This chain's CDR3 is CASSHQGAINEKLFF. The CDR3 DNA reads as TGTGCCAGCAGCCATCAGGGTGCCATAAATGAAAAACTGTTTTTT.

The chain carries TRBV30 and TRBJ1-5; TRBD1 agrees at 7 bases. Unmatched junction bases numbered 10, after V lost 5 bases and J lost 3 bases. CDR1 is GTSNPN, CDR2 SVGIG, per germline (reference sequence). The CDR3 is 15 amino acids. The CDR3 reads CAWAHRGNYNQPQHF. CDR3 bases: TGTGCCTGGGCCCACAGGGGTAATTACAATCAGCCCCAGCATTTT. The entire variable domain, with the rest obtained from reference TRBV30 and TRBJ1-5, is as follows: SQTIHQWPATLVQPVGSPLSLECTVEGTSNPNLYWYRQAAGRGLQLLFYSVGIGQISSEVPQNLSASRPQDRQFILSSKKLLLSDSGFYLCAWAHRGNYNQPQHFGDGTRLSIL.

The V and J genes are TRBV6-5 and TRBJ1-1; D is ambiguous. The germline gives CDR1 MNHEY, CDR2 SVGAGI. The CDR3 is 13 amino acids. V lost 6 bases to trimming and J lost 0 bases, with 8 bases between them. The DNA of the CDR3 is TGTGCCAGCAGCCGGACGTTGAACACTGAAGCTTTCTTT. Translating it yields CASSRTLNTEAFF.

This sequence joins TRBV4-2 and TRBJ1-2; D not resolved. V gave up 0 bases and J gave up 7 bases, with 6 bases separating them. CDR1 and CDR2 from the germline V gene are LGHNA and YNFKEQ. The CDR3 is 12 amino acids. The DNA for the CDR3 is TGTGCCAGCAGCCAAGACGGGAGTGGCTACACCTTC. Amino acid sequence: CASSQDGSGYTF.

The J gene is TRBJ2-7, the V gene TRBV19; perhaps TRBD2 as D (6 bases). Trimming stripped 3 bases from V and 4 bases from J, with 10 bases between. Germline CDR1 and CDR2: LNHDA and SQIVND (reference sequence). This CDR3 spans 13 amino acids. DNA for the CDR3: TGTGCCAGTAGTATGCGGGACGGGTACGAGCAGTACTTC. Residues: CASSMRDGYEQYF.